This TCR beta chain comes out of a study of T cell changes during pregnancy in multiple sclerosis. Assay used: immunoSEQ multiplex PCR; TCRdb lists only in-frame clones, some missing. The data contain fewer than 55,000 clones, 92% of them singletons. This clone has a handful of counts. Source: peripheral blood, taken after pregnancy. The source of this sequence is a female donor with multiple sclerosis, enrolled in a pregnancy study.

The CDR3 nucleotides are TGTGCCAGCAGCCAAGGATCGGGGGCGGGAGATACTGAAGCTTTCTTT. Translation: CASSQGSGAGDTEAFF. This chain links TRBV4-2 with TRBJ1-1; possible D gene TRBD1, 6 bases. The CDR3 consists of 16 residues. V was trimmed by 1 base and J by 5 bases, leaving 17 bases between them. Germline CDR1 is LGHNA and CDR2 is YNFKEQ.